A selection of T cell receptor beta chains follows, all from one sample in a study of beta chain features in type 1 diabetes. The protocol was immunoSEQ multiplex PCR, while the TCRdb copy is restricted to in-frame clones and leaves out a portion. The data contain 140,000 to 150,000 clones, 8.5% to 12% of them singletons. Sequenced input: naive CD4+ T cells from blood. The origin of the receptors is a man in his late teens or twenties in good health. Both conserved end residues are part of each CDR3. D genes are given only for firm matches. Not every row has a clone size; where given, it reads once, few, many or a size class.

j_call v_call clone_size d_call cdr3_aa cdr3_nt
TRBJ2-7 TRBV4-1 few TRBD1 CASSQERDRKVYEQYF TGCGCCAGCAGCCAAGAAAGGGACAGGAAGGTCTACGAGCAGTACTTC
TRBJ1-1 TRBV6-1 few TRBD1 CASSDWLRDRGHRTEAFF TGTGCCAGCAGTGACTGGTTGAGGGACAGGGGGCATCGCACTGAAGCTTTCTTT
TRBJ1-5 TRBV30 many - CAWSVGSVEPQHF TGTGCCTGGAGTGTCGGGAGTGTGGAGCCCCAGCATTTT
TRBJ2-2 TRBV9 few - CASSVGLLSNTGELFF TGTGCCAGCAGCGTGGGACTTCTCTCGAACACCGGGGAGCTGTTTTTT
TRBJ2-1 TRBV7-2 - - CASSLDHSYNEQFF TGTGCCAGCAGCTTAGATCACTCCTACAATGAGCAGTTCTTC
TRBJ2-5 TRBV7-9 many - CASSPGVETQYF TGTGCCAGCAGCCCGGGTGTTGAGACCCAGTACTTC
TRBJ1-1 TRBV30 many - CACKTVPNTEAFF TGTGCCTGTAAGACAGTTCCGAACACTGAAGCTTTCTTT
TRBJ1-5 TRBV2 - - CASSGDGGVQPQHF TGTGCCAGCAGTGGGGACGGAGGGGTTCAGCCCCAGCATTTT
TRBJ2-5 TRBV5-1 - TRBD2 CASSWGGNQETQYF TGCGCCAGCAGCTGGGGGGGAAACCAAGAGACCCAGTACTTC
TRBJ2-3 TRBV6-5 - TRBD1 CASNTLGQGTDTQYF TGTGCCAGCAATACCCTGGGACAGGGAACGGATACGCAGTATTTT
TRBJ2-7 TRBV30 - TRBD1 CAWSTGQGTYEQYF TGTGCCTGGAGTACGGGACAGGGTACTTACGAGCAGTACTTC